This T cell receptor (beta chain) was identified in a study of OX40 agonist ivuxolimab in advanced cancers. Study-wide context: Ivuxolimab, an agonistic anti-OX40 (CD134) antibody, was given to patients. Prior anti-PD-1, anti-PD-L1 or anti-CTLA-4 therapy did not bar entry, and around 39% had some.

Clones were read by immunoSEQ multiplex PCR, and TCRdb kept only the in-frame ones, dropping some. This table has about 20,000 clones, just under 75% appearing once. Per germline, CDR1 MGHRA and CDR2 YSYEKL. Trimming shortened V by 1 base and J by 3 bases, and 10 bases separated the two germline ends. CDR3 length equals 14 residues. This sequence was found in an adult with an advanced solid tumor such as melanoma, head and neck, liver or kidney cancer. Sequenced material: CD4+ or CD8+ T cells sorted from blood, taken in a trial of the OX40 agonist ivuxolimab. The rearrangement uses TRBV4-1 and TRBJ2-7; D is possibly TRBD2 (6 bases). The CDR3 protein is CASSQGGINYEQYF. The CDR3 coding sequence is TGCGCCAGCAGCCAAGGCGGGATAAACTACGAGCAGTACTTC.